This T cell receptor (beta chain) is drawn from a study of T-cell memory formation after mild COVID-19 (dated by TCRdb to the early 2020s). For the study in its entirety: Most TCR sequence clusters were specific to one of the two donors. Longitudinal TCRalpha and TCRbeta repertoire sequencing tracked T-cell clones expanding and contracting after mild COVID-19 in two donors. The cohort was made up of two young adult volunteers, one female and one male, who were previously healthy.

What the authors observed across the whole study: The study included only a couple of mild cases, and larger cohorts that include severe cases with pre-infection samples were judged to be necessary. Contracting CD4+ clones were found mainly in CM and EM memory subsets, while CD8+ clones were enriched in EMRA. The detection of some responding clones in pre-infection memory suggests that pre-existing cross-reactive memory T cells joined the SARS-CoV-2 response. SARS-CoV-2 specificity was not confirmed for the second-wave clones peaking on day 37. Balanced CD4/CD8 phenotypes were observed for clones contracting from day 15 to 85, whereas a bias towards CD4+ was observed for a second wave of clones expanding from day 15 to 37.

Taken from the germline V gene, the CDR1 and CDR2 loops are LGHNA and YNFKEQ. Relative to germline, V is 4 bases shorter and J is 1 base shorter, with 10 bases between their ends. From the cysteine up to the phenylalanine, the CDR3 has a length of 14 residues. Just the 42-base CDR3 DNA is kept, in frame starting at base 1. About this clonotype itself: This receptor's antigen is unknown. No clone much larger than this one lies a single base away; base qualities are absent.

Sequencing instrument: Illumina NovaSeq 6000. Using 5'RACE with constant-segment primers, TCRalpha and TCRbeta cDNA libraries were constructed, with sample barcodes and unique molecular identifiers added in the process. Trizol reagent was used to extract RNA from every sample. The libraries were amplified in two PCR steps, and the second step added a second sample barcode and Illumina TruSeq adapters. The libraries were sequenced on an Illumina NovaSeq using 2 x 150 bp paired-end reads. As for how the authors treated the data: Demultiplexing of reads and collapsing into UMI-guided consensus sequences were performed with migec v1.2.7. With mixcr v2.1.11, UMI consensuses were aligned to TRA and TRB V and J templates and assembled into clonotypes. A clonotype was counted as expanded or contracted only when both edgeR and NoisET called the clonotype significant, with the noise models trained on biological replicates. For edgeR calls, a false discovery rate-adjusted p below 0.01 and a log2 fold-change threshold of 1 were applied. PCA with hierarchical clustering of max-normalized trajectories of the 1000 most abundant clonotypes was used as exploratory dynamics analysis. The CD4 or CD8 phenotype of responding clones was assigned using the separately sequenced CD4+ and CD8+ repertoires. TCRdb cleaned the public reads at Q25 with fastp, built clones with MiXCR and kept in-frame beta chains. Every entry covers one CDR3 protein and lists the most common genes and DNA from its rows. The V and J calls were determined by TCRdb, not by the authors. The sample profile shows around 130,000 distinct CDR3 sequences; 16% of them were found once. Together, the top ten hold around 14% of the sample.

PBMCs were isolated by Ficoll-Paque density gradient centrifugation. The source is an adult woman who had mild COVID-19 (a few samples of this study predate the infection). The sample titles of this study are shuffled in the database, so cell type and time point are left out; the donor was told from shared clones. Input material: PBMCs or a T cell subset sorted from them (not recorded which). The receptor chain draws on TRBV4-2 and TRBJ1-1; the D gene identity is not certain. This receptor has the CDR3 CASSPLGRNTEAFF. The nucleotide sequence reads TGTGCCAGCAGCCCTCTCGGGAGGAACACTGAAGCTTTCTTT.